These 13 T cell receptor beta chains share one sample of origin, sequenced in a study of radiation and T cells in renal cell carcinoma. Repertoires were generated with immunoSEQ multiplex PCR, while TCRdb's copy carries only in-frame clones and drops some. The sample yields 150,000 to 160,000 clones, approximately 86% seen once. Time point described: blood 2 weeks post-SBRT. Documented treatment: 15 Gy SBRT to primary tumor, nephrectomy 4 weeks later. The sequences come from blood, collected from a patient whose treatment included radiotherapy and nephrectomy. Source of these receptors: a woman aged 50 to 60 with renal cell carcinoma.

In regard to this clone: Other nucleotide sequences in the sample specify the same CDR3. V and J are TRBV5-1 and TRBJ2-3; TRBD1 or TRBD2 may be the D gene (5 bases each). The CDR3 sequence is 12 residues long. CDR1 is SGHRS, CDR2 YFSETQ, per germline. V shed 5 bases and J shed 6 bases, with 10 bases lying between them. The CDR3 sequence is CASSLEGDTQYF. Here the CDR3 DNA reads TGCGCCAGCAGTTTAGAGGGGGATACGCAGTATTTT.

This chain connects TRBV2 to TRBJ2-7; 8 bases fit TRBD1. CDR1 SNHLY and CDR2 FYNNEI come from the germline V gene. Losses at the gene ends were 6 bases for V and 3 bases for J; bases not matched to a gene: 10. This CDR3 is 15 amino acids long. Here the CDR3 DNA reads TGTGCCAGCAGCACCGGGACAGGTTTAAACTACGAGCAGTACTTC. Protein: CASSTGTGLNYEQYF.

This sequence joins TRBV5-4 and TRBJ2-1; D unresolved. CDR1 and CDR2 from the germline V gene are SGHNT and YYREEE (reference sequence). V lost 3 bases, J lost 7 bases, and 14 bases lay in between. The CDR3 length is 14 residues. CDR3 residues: CASSSQKAGNEQFF. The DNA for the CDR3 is TGTGCCAGCAGCTCCCAGAAGGCAGGAAATGAGCAGTTCTTC.

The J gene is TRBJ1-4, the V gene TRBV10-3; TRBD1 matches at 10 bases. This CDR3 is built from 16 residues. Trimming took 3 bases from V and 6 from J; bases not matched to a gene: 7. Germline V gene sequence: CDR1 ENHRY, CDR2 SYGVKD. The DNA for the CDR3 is TGTGCCATCAGTGACCAAACCGGGACAGGGGATGAAAAACTGTTTTTT. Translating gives CAISDQTGTGDEKLFF.

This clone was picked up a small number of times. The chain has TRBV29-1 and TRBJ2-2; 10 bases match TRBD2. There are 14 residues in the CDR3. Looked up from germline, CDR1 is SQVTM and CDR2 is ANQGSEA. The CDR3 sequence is CSYSGGTNTGELFF. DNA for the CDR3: TGCAGTTATAGCGGGGGGACTAACACCGGGGAGCTGTTTTTT.

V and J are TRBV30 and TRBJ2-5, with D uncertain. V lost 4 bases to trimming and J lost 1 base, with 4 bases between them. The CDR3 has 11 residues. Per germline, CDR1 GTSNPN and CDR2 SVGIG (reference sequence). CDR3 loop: CAWTVQETQYF. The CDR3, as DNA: TGTGCCTGGACAGTCCAAGAGACCCAGTACTTC.

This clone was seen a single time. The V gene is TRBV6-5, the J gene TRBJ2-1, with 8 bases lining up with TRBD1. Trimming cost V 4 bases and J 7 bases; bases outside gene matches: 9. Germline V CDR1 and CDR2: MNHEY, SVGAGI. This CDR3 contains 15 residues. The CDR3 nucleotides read TGTGCCAGCAGTTCCGTGGACAGGGAGAGGAATGAGCAGTTCTTC. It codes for CASSSVDRERNEQFF.

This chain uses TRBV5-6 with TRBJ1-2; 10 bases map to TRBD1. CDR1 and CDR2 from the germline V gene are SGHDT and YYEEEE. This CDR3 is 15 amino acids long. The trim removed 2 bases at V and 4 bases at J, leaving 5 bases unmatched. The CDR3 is CASSLGTGVSYGYTF. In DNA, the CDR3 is TGTGCCAGCAGCTTAGGGACAGGGGTCTCCTATGGCTACACCTTC.

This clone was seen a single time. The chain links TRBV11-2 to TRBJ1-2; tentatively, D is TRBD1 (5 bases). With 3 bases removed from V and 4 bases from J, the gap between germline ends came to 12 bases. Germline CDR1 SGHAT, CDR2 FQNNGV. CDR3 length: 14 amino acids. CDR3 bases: TGTGCCAGCAGCTTTGTTGGGGGGATCTATGGCTACACCTTC. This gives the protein CASSFVGGIYGYTF.

The CDR3 sequence: CASRGSSYEQYF. In nucleotides, the CDR3 is TGTGCCAGCCGGGGGAGCTCCTACGAGCAGTACTTC. The chain couples TRBV6-5 to TRBJ2-5; weak D call: TRBD2 (6 bases). The J call may not be correct, given that the DNA end is closer to TRBJ2-7. Germline lookup yields CDR1 MNHEY and CDR2 SVGAGI. This CDR3 region has 12 residues.

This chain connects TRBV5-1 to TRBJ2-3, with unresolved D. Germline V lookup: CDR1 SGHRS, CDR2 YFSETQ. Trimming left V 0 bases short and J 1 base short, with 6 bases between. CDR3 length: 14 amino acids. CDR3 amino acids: CASSLGLGTDTQYF. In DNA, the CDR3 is TGCGCCAGCAGCTTGGGGTTAGGCACAGATACGCAGTATTTT.

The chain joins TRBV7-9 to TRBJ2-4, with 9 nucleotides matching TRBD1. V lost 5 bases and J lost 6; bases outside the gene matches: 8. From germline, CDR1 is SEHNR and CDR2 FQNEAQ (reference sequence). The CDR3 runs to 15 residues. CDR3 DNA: TGTGCCAGCAGCCTGGGACAGGGCTTCACAAACATTCAGTACTTC. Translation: CASSLGQGFTNIQYF. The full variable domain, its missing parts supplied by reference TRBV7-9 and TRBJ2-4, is DTGVSQNPRHKITKRGQNVTFRCDPISEHNRLYWYRQTLGQGPEFLTYFQNEAQLEKSRLLSDRFSAERPKGSFSTLEIQRTEQGDSAMYLCASSLGQGFTNIQYFGAGTRLSVL.

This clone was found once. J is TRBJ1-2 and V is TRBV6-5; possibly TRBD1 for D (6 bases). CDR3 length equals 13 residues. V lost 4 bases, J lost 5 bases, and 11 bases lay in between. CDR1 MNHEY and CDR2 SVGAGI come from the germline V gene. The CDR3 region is CASSLLGQYGYTF. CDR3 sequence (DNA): TGTGCCAGCAGTTTACTTGGACAGTATGGCTACACCTTC.